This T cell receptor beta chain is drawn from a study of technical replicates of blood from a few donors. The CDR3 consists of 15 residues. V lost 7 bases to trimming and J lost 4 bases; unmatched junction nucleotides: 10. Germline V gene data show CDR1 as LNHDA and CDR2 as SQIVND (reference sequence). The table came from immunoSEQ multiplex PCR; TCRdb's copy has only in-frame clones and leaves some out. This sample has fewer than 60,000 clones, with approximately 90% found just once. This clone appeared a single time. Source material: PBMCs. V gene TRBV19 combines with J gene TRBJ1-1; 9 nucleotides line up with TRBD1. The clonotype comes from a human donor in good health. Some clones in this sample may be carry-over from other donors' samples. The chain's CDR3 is CASTTGGSVSTEAFF. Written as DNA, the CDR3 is TGTGCCAGTACAACAGGGGGCAGCGTGAGCACTGAAGCTTTCTTT.